These T cell receptor beta chains were read from a single sample in a study of blood T cell repertoires in COVID-19. Repertoires were generated with immunoSEQ multiplex PCR, while TCRdb's copy carries only in-frame clones and drops some. In the table there are about 45,000 clones, roughly 69% of which are singletons. Material: peripheral blood. Every receptor here comes from a man at least 80 years old with acute or convalescent COVID-19. The CDR3 runs from the conserved cysteine through the conserved F or W. The D gene is left open where the match is weak. Rows may omit the clone size; those that give it use once, few, many or a size class.

abundance,d_gene,j_gene,v_gene,CDR3nt,CDR3aa
few,-,TRBJ1-2,TRBV18,TGTGCCAGCTCACCACGGTTAGCAGGGACTAACTATGGCTACACCTTC,CASSPRLAGTNYGYTF
once,TRBD2,TRBJ2-1,TRBV24-1,TGTGCCACCAGTGATAACCGACTAGCGGGAGGCTCCTACAATGAGCAGTTCTTC,CATSDNRLAGGSYNEQFF
-,-,TRBJ2-1,TRBV14,TGTGCCAGCAGCCAGGAAGCACTAGGGCCCGGTACAAAGTTCTTC,CASSQEALGPGTKFF
few,TRBD1,TRBJ1-2,TRBV29-1,TGCAGCGCTCGACAGGGGGCTTTCTATGGCTACACCTTC,CSARQGAFYGYTF
-,TRBD1,TRBJ2-3,TRBV6-5,TGTGCCAGCAGTTACCTCGACAGGGAAGGAGATACGCAGTATTTT,CASSYLDREGDTQYF
-,TRBD2,TRBJ2-1,TRBV3-1/TRBV3-2,TGTGCCAGCAGCCAAGATCTCAGCGGGGGGGGTGAGCAGTTCTTC,CASSQDLSGGGEQFF
once,-,TRBJ1-1,TRBV29-1,TGCAGCGTTGAATCCCAGGGAACTGAAGCTTTCTTT,CSVESQGTEAFF
few,TRBD1,TRBJ2-5,TRBV11-2,TGTGCCAGCGGACGACAGGGGGCGAAAGAGACCCAGTACTTC,CASGRQGAKETQYF
-,TRBD1,TRBJ2-5,TRBV7-9,TGTGCCAGCAGGAGGACAGGGATGGAGGAGACCCAGTACTTC,CASRRTGMEETQYF
medium-sized,TRBD1,TRBJ1-2,TRBV9,TGTGCCAGCAGCGTAGGAACAGGGGGCACCTCGGATGGCTACACCTTC,CASSVGTGGTSDGYTF
-,-,TRBJ1-6,TRBV28,TGTGCCAGCAGTTTACAGGGTCGAGGTAATTCACCCCTCCACTTT,CASSLQGRGNSPLHF
-,TRBD2,TRBJ2-3,TRBV3-1/TRBV3-2,TGTGCCAGCAGCCTGGGGACTAGCCGGAGGGGGGATACGCAGTATTTT,CASSLGTSRRGDTQYF
-,TRBD1,TRBJ1-1,TRBV6-5,TGTGCCAGCAGACTAACAGGGGAGTACACTGAAGCTTTCTTT,CASRLTGEYTEAFF
-,-,TRBJ1-3,TRBV9,TGTGCCAGCAGCGTAGCCCTCCCGGGGGGATCTGGAAACACCATATATTTT,CASSVALPGGSGNTIYF
-,-,TRBJ2-5,TRBV4-3,TGCGCCAGCAGCCAAAGGATTCGATACGGGCAAGAGACCCAGTACTTC,CASSQRIRYGQETQYF
-,TRBD2,TRBJ2-3,TRBV7-2,TGTGCCAGCAGCCCCCGGCTAGCGGGAGACGGCACAGATACGCAGTATTTT,CASSPRLAGDGTDTQYF
-,-,TRBJ1-1,TRBV19,TGTGCCAGTAGTAGCGAGAGGCAGGGCACTGAAGCTTTCTTT,CASSSERQGTEAFF
-,TRBD1,TRBJ2-5,TRBV6-2/TRBV6-3,TGTGCCAGCAGTTACCGAATTACGACAGGGAACCAAGAGACCCAGTACTTC,CASSYRITTGNQETQYF
-,-,TRBJ2-7,TRBV4-1,TGCGCCAGCAGCCAAGAATTTGTTAACAGGGCCTACGAGCAGTACTTC,CASSQEFVNRAYEQYF
once,-,TRBJ1-6,TRBV6-4,TGTGCCAGCAGTGAAGGGAGGAATTCACCCCTCCACTTT,CASSEGRNSPLHF
-,TRBD1,TRBJ1-1,TRBV19,TGTGCCAGTAGTACAAACAGGGGGAACACTGAAGCTTTCTTT,CASSTNRGNTEAFF
-,TRBD1,TRBJ1-5,TRBV19,TGTGCCAGAGAAACAGGGGCAAATCAGCCCCAGCATTTT,CARETGANQPQHF
-,-,TRBJ1-2,TRBV11-2,TGTGCCAGCAGCTTAGATCTCGCGGGGCGGGATGGCTACACCTTC,CASSLDLAGRDGYTF
-,-,TRBJ1-5,TRBV5-5,TGTGCCAGCAGCGCCGCGGGGGGGTCGTTACAGCCCCAGCATTTT,CASSAAGGSLQPQHF
once,TRBD2,TRBJ2-3,TRBV19,TGTGCCAGTAGTGATAGTGTCGGACTAGCGGGAGGTAGAACAGATACGCAGTATTTT,CASSDSVGLAGGRTDTQYF
few,-,TRBJ1-2,TRBV5-4,TGTGCCTCGCGGGGGGACCCAGGGGACTATGGCTACACCTTC,CASRGDPGDYGYTF
-,-,TRBJ1-4,TRBV5-8,TGTGCCAGCAGCGGAATAGCGGGGGAATGGGAAAAACTGTTTTTT,CASSGIAGEWEKLFF
few,TRBD1,TRBJ1-5,TRBV7-8,TGTGCCAGCAGCGCAAGCCGGGACAGGGGTATCAATCAGCCCCAGCATTTT,CASSASRDRGINQPQHF
-,-,TRBJ2-2,TRBV19,TGTGCCAGTAGTATACAGGGGCACTCGAACACCGGGGAGCTGTTTTTT,CASSIQGHSNTGELFF
-,TRBD2,TRBJ2-1,TRBV7-3,TGTGCCAGCAGCCCCGGACTAGCGGGGGGGCTTCAGAAGTTCTTC,CASSPGLAGGLQKFF
-,TRBD1,TRBJ2-5,TRBV6-4,TGTGCCAGCAGTACCTCCGGACAGGGGAGGCAAGAGACCCAGTACTTC,CASSTSGQGRQETQYF
-,-,TRBJ1-2,TRBV7-9,TGTGCCAGCAGCTTAGACCTCCCCACAGGCTACACCTTC,CASSLDLPTGYTF
-,-,TRBJ2-7,TRBV28,TGTGCCAGCAGTCCCGCCCCCAGGGAGCAGTACTTC,CASSPAPREQYF